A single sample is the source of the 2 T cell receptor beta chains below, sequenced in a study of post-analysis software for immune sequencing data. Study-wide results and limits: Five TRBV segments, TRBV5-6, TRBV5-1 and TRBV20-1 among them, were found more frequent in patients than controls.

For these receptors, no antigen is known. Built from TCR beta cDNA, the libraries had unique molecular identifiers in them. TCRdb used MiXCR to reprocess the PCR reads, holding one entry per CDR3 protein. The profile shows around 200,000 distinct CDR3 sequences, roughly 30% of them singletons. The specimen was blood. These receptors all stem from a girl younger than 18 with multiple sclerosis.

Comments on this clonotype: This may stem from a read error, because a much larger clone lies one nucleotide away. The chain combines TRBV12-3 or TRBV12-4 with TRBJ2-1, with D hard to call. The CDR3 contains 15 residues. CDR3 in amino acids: CASSLVLSSYDEQFF. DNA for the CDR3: TGTGCCAGCAGTTTAGTCCTTTCCTCCTACGATGAGCAGTTCTTC.

CDR3 sequence: CASSVEGSPEAFF. CDR3 nucleotides: TGTGCCAGCAGCGTCGAGGGAAGCCCTGAAGCTTTCTTT. This sequence joins TRBV9 and TRBJ1-1; no clear D gene. This CDR3 region has 13 residues. From germline, CDR1 is SGDLS and CDR2 YYNGEE. The V end was cut by 2 bases, the J end by 6 bases, with 11 bases between.